This T cell receptor beta chain appears in the sequencing data of a study of chemoradiotherapy in HPV16-positive cancers. Regarding this clone: The antigen remains unidentified.

The ends were cut back, 2 bases at V and 6 bases at J, with 9 bases in the middle. Germline CDR1 and CDR2: SGDLS and YYNGEE. CDR3 length: 13 residues. Regarding the study as a whole: Only a couple of HPV16-positive patients supplied the functional HPV-specificity definition. During treatment, candidate HPV-specific clones and E7-related motifs expanded in tumor.

Repertoires were generated with immunoSEQ multiplex PCR, while TCRdb's copy carries only in-frame clones and drops some. The sample carries around 68,000 clones, about nine tenths recorded once. Samples were taken several times over chemoradiotherapy. The chain has TRBV9 and TRBJ2-1; D is unclear. The source of this sequence is a human donor with HPV-associated anogenital cancer. The material sequenced was blood, taken from a patient who underwent chemoradiotherapy. The CDR3, as DNA: TGTGCCAGCAGCGTCGAAGGGCTCAATGAGCAGTTCTTC. As protein: CASSVEGLNEQFF.